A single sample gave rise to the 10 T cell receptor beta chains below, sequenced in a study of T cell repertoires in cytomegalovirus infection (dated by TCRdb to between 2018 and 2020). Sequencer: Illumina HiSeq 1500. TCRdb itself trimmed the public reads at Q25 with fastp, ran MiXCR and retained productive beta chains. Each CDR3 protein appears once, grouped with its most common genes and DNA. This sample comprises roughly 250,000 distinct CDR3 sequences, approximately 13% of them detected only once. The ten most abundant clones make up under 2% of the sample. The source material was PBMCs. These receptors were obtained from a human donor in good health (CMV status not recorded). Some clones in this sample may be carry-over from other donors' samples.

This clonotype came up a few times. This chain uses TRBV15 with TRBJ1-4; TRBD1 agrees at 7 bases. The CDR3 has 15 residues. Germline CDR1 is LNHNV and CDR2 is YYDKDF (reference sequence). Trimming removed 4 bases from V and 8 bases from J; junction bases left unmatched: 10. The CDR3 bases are TGTGCCACCAGCACAGGGGGGCTTAAGAGGGAAAAACTGTTTTTT. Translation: CATSTGGLKREKLFF.

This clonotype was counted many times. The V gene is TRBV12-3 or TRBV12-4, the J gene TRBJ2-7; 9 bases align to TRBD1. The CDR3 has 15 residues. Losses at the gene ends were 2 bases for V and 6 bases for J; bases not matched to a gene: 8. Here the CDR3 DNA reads TGTGCCAGCAGTTTATATGGGACAGGGAGAGGCGAGCAGTACTTC. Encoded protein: CASSLYGTGRGEQYF.

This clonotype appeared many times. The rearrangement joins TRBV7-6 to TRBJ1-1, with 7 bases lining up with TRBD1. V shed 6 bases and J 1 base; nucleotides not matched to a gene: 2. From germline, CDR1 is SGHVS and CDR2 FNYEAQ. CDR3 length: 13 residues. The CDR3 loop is CASSRQGNTEAFF. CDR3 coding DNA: TGTGCCAGCAGTCGACAGGGGAACACTGAAGCTTTCTTT.

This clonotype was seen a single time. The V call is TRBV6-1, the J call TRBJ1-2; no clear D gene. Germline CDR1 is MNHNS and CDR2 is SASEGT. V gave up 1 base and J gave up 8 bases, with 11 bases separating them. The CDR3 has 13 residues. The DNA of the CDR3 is TGTGCCAGCAGTGAAGTTGGGATCGGGGGCTACACCTTC. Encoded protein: CASSEVGIGGYTF.

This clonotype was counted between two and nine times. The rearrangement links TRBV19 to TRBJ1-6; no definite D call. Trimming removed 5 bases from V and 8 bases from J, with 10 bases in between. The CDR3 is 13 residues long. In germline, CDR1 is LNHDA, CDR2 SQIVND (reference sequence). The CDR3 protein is CASSASQDSPLHF. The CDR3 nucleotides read TGTGCCAGTAGTGCCTCCCAGGATTCACCCCTCCACTTT.

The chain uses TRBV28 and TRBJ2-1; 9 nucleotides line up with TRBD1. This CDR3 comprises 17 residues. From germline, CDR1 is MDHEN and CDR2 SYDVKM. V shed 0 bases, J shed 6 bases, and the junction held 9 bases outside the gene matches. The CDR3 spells CASSLWGTGRSGNEQFF. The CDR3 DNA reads TGTGCCAGCAGTTTATGGGGGACAGGGAGGTCGGGCAATGAGCAGTTCTTC. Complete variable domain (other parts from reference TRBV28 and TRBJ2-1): DVKVTQSSRYLVKRTGEKVFLECVQDMDHENMFWYRQDPGLGLRLIYFSYDVKMKEKGDIPEGYSVSREKKERFSLILESASTNQTSMYLCASSLWGTGRSGNEQFFGPGTRLTVL.

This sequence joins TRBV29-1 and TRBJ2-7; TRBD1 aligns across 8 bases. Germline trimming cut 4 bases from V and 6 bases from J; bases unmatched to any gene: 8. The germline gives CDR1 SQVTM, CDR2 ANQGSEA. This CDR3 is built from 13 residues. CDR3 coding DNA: TGCAGCGTTGGCCAGGGGGCCGTCGGCGAGCAGTACTTC. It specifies CSVGQGAVGEQYF.

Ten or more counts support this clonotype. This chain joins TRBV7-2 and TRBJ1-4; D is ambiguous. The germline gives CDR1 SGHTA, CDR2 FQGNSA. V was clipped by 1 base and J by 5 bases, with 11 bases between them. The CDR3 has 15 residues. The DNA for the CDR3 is TGTGCCAGCAGCTTAGTAGGCGCACCAAATGAAAAACTGTTTTTT. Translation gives CASSLVGAPNEKLFF.

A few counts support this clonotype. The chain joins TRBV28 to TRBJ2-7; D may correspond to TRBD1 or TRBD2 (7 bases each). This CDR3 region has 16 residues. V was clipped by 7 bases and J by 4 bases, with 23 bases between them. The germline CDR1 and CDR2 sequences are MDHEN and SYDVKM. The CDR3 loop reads CASTLGGVAGGYEQYF. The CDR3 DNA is TGTGCCAGCACCCTTGGGGGGGTGGCAGGGGGGTACGAGCAGTACTTC.

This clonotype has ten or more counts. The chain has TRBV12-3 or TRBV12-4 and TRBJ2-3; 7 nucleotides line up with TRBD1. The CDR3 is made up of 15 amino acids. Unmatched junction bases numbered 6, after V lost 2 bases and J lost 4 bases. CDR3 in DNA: TGTGCCAGCAGTTTAAGGGGGCTGGTTCCAGATACGCAGTATTTT. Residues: CASSLRGLVPDTQYF.